One and the same sample provided the 9 T cell receptor beta chains below, sequenced in a study of a mutant IDH1 vaccine in newly diagnosed glioma. Using immunoSEQ multiplex PCR, the repertoire was profiled, and TCRdb retains in-frame clones only, with some absent. The sample holds around 30,000 clones, about 86% seen once. Described time point: week 47, end of study. What each vaccine dose contained was 300 ug of mutant IDH1 20-mer peptide, accompanied by topical imiquimod. These receptors' antigens are unknown. Sequenced material: PBMCs, taken from a glioma patient whose treatment included an IDH1 peptide vaccine. These TCRs come from a woman between 25 and 40 years old with glioma.

Written as DNA, the CDR3 is TGTGCCAGCGGACAAAAGGAAAAACTGTTTTTT. Translated, it gives CASGQKEKLFF. The gene calls are TRBV6-5 and TRBJ1-4, with D possibly TRBD1 on 5 matching bases. The CDR3 consists of 11 residues. V was shortened by 8 bases and J by 8 bases, with 9 bases between the two germline ends. Germline V gene data show CDR1 as MNHEY and CDR2 as SVGAGI.

This clone was detected only a few times. The chain uses TRBV29-1 and TRBJ1-5; D perhaps matches TRBD1 (5 bases). This CDR3 has 14 amino acids. The ends were cut back, 7 bases at V and 3 bases at J, with 16 bases in the middle. Per the germline V gene, CDR1 is SQVTM and CDR2 is ANQGSEA. This CDR3 is CSAKTTDPNQPQHF. In nucleotides, the CDR3 is TGCAGCGCTAAAACGACAGACCCCAATCAGCCCCAGCATTTT. The full variable domain, in which reference TRBV29-1 and TRBJ1-5 provide the parts outside the CDR3, is SAVISQKPSRDICQRGTSLTIQCQVDSQVTMMFWYRQQPGQSLTLIATANQGSEATYESGFVIDKFPISRPNLTFSTLTVSNMSPEDSSIYLCSAKTTDPNQPQHFGDGTRLSIL.

The gene calls are TRBV18 and TRBJ2-7, with 13 bases lining up with TRBD2. The germline gives CDR1 KGHSH, CDR2 LQKENI. V lost 3 bases and J lost 6; bases outside the gene matches: 8. The CDR3 consists of 16 residues. In nucleotides, the CDR3 is TGTGCCAGCTCACCTCCCCCCGGGACTAGCGGGGTCGAGCAGTACTTC. This translates into CASSPPPGTSGVEQYF. The whole variable domain, filled in from reference TRBV18 and TRBJ2-7, reads NAGVMQNPRHLVRRRGQEARLRCSPMKGHSHVYWYRQLPEEGLKFMVYLQKENIIDESGMPKERFSAEFPKEGPSILRIQQVVRGDSAAYFCASSPPPGTSGVEQYFGPGTRLTVT.

V is TRBV5-4 and J is TRBJ2-7; D gene unclear. CDR1 and CDR2 (germline): SGHNT, YYREEE (reference sequence). V dropped 4 bases and J dropped 5 bases, with 22 bases sitting between them. This CDR3 has 16 residues. The CDR3 loop reads CASSRSSDGPENEQYF. The DNA for the CDR3 is TGTGCCAGCAGCCGCAGCTCGGATGGTCCTGAAAACGAGCAGTACTTC.

V gene TRBV7-9 combines with J gene TRBJ1-5; 7 bases match TRBD1. The CDR3 sequence is 14 residues long. With V trimmed by 1 base and J by 5 bases, 2 bases remained unmatched. Germline V gene sequence: CDR1 SEHNR, CDR2 FQNEAQ (reference sequence). The CDR3, as DNA: TGTGCCAGCAGCTTAGGACAGGGTGATCAGCCCCAGCATTTT. As protein: CASSLGQGDQPQHF.

The chain joins TRBV5-1 to TRBJ1-1; D unresolved. The germline CDR1 and CDR2 sequences are SGHRS and YFSETQ. V dropped 1 base and J dropped 1 base, with 8 bases sitting between them. The CDR3 length is 14 residues. The CDR3 sequence: CASSLYKTNTEAFF. CDR3 DNA: TGCGCCAGCAGCTTGTATAAGACGAACACTGAAGCTTTCTTT.

The chain couples TRBV5-6 to TRBJ2-1, with D possibly matching TRBD2 (7 bases). This CDR3 region has 13 residues. The germline V gene has CDR1 SGHDT and CDR2 YYEEEE. Trimming cost V 3 bases and J 6 bases, with 10 bases left between them. The CDR3 DNA sequence: TGTGCCAGCAGCTGGGGGGGGCTCAATGAGCAGTTCTTC. Translation: CASSWGGLNEQFF.

The sample holds one count of this clone. The rearrangement links TRBV29-1 to TRBJ1-4, with a possible D match to TRBD1 (5 bases). V lost 7 bases and J lost 0, with 12 bases in between. The CDR3 runs to 14 residues. The germline V gene has CDR1 SQVTM and CDR2 ANQGSEA. As DNA, the CDR3 is TGCAGCGCCGCCGGGACCGCAACTAATGAAAAACTGTTTTTT. Its translation is CSAAGTATNEKLFF. Complete variable domain (other parts from reference TRBV29-1 and TRBJ1-4): SAVISQKPSRDICQRGTSLTIQCQVDSQVTMMFWYRQQPGQSLTLIATANQGSEATYESGFVIDKFPISRPNLTFSTLTVSNMSPEDSSIYLCSAAGTATNEKLFFGSGTQLSVL.

The rearrangement links TRBV5-4 to TRBJ2-3; 8 bases agree with TRBD2. This CDR3 contains 17 residues. CDR1 and CDR2 (germline): SGHNT, YYREEE (reference sequence). V was pared by 4 bases and J by 1 base, with 11 bases of the junction left unmatched. This CDR3 reads CASSPRRGGVGTDTQYF. CDR3 in DNA: TGTGCCAGCAGCCCCCGTCGGGGGGGCGTCGGCACAGATACGCAGTATTTT.